The 17 T cell receptor beta chains given below trace back to one sample, sequenced in a study of T cells expressing NK-cell markers. TCRdb reanalyzed the 5' RACE reads, giving one entry per CDR3 protein sequence and no DNA. The clone table shows roughly 180,000 distinct CDR3 sequences, with the ten largest holding around 20%. Sequenced input: blood T cells: a sorted CD56 or NKG2C T cell subset, CD4+ or CD8+ T cells, or bulk PBMC T cells (not recorded which). Every receptor here comes from a woman aged 18 to 69 in good health.

The chain combines TRBV5-1 with TRBJ2-5; TCRdb gives TRBD1 as the D gene, but with no DNA this cannot be confirmed. Germline V lookup: CDR1 SGHRS, CDR2 YFSETQ. The CDR3 covers 17 residues. CDR3 protein: CASSLLRDSKVQETQYF.

This sequence joins TRBV12-3 or TRBV12-4 and TRBJ2-2. The CDR3 runs 16 residues. The CDR3 loop reads CASRDLLFGLSGELFF.

The V gene is TRBV30, the J gene TRBJ1-1. Per germline, CDR1 GTSNPN and CDR2 SVGIG (reference sequence). The CDR3 contains 11 residues. The CDR3 here is CAWSVYTEAFF.

The chain is built from TRBV9 and TRBJ2-7; TCRdb returns TRBD2, unconfirmable since there is no DNA. The CDR3 runs to 16 residues. CDR1 is SGDLS, CDR2 YYNGEE, per germline. The CDR3 is CASSAAAGPPTYEQYF.

The chain combines TRBV6-1 with TRBJ2-7; TCRdb designates TRBD2, a call that cannot be tested without DNA. The germline V gene has CDR1 MNHNS and CDR2 SASEGT. This CDR3 has 14 amino acids. CDR3: CASRERINSYEQYF.

This chain links TRBV20-1 with TRBJ2-7; absent DNA, TCRdb's TRBD2 call cannot be checked. CDR1 and CDR2 from the germline V gene are DFQATT and SNEGSKA (reference sequence). CDR3 length: 13 amino acids. CDR3 protein: CSANQGNRREQYF.

This sequence joins TRBV5-1 and TRBJ2-5; checking the TCRdb D call of TRBD2 is not possible without DNA. The CDR3 sequence is 16 residues long. Germline CDR1 and CDR2: SGHRS and YFSETQ. The CDR3 sequence is CASKSLAGGSQETQYF.

This chain joins TRBV2 and TRBJ1-1; the D call from TCRdb, TRBD1, cannot be confirmed without DNA. The CDR3 runs 15 residues. The germline V gene has CDR1 SNHLY and CDR2 FYNNEI. This chain's CDR3 is CASFPWGSGDTEAFF.

V is TRBV5-1 and J is TRBJ1-2; TCRdb designates TRBD1, a call that cannot be tested without DNA. Per the germline V gene, CDR1 is SGHRS and CDR2 is YFSETQ. This CDR3 contains 13 residues. The CDR3 loop reads CASSSAGADGYTF.

The CDR3: CSVEDLSSDEQFF. The chain joins TRBV29-1 to TRBJ2-1; TCRdb picks TRBD2, but there is no DNA to check that call. CDR1 and CDR2 (germline): SQVTM, ANQGSEA. This CDR3 comprises 13 residues.

The chain is built from TRBV5-1 and TRBJ1-1; the D call of TRBD1 rests on TCRdb alone, since no DNA is present to check it. This CDR3 is built from 14 residues. The germline gives CDR1 SGHRS, CDR2 YFSETQ. The CDR3 is CASRVGRGFTEAFF.

V is TRBV7-9 and J is TRBJ1-1; the TCRdb call, TRBD1, lacks DNA for checking. The CDR3 consists of 12 residues. Germline lookup yields CDR1 SEHNR and CDR2 FQNEAQ (reference sequence). CDR3 amino acids: CASSGDGTFAFF.

This rearrangement joins TRBV6-5 to TRBJ1-6. Germline CDR1 is MNHEY and CDR2 is SVGAGI. This CDR3 region has 16 residues. The CDR3 here is CASSYSSSRRVSPLHF.

V is TRBV20-1 and J is TRBJ1-5; TCRdb's D call, TRBD1, is unchecked because there is no DNA. Germline values: CDR1 DFQATT, CDR2 SNEGSKA (reference sequence). This CDR3 has 14 residues. The CDR3 is CSTKQGGGNQPQHF.

The chain links TRBV5-1 to TRBJ2-1; TCRdb selects TRBD1, and the lack of DNA leaves this call unchecked. This CDR3 region has 17 residues. Germline V gene lookup returns CDR1 SGHRS and CDR2 YFSETQ. CDR3 sequence reads: CASSLGARDRDYNEQFF.

This rearrangement joins TRBV5-1 to TRBJ2-7; TCRdb returns TRBD2, unconfirmable since there is no DNA. Germline loops: CDR1 SGHRS, CDR2 YFSETQ. This CDR3 comprises 17 residues. The CDR3 sequence: CASSLTSGGNIPYEQYF.

The chain couples TRBV14 to TRBJ2-7; lacking DNA, the TRBD1 call made by TCRdb goes unchecked. The germline gives CDR1 SGHDN, CDR2 FVKESK. CDR3 length: 14 residues. CDR3 sequence reads: CASSLRGVGYEQYF.